Each of the 3 T cell receptor beta chains below was sequenced from the same sample in a study of PD-1 blockade in mismatch repair-deficient tumors. TCRdb's table, derived via immunoSEQ multiplex PCR, lists solely in-frame clones and lacks some. The sample holds roughly 17,000 clones; 84% are singletons and the top ten take around 1.5%. Sequences were derived from PBMCs, sampled roughly 23 weeks after starting pembrolizumab. These receptors came from an adult with mismatch repair-deficient cancer.

J is TRBJ2-5 and V is TRBV9; possibly TRBD2 for D (6 bases). V lost 4 bases and J 4 bases, leaving 14 bases between the germline ends. Germline-derived CDR1 and CDR2 are SGDLS and YYNGEE. The CDR3 sequence is 14 residues long. This chain's CDR3 is CASSRLGGGETQYF. In DNA form, the CDR3 reads TGTGCCAGCAGCCGACTAGGTGGGGGAGAGACCCAGTACTTC.

The gene calls are TRBV5-4 and TRBJ2-7; 8 nucleotides agree with TRBD2. Germline CDR1 and CDR2: SGHNT and YYREEE (reference sequence). V trimming: 5 bases; J trimming: 5 bases; junction bases outside the gene matches: 12. The CDR3 runs 15 residues. Here the CDR3 DNA reads TGTGCCAGCAGATCAGAGAGCGGGAGTAGTCACGAGCAGTACTTC. Protein: CASRSESGSSHEQYF.

This rearrangement joins TRBV29-1 to TRBJ1-1; TRBD1 might be the D (5 bases). The CDR3 totals 13 residues. Germline CDR1 is SQVTM and CDR2 is ANQGSEA. The ends were cut back, 6 bases at V and 0 bases at J, with 11 bases in the middle. The CDR3: CSVVRVMNTEAFF. CDR3 DNA: TGCAGCGTGGTCAGGGTCATGAACACTGAAGCTTTCTTT.